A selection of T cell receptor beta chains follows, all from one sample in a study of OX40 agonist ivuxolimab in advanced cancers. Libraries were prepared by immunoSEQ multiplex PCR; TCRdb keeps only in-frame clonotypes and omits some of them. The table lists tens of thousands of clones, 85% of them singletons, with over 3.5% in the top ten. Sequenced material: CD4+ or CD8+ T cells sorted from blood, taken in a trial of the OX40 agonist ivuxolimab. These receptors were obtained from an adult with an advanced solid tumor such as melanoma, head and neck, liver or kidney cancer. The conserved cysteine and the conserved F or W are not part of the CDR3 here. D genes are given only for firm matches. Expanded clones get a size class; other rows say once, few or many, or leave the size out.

CDR3aa: ASSSDRFGKGYGYT; j_gene: TRBJ1-2; abundance: NA; v_gene: TRBV5-6; d_gene: NA
CDR3aa: ASSSDDPFNSPLH; j_gene: TRBJ1-6; abundance: NA; v_gene: TRBV5-1; d_gene: NA
CDR3aa: ASSRDRGLDGYT; j_gene: TRBJ1-2; abundance: few; v_gene: TRBV6-1; d_gene: TRBD1
CDR3aa: ASSQVGGAGEKLF; j_gene: TRBJ1-4; abundance: few; v_gene: TRBV4-1; d_gene: NA
CDR3aa: ASSYGGGSYNEQF; j_gene: TRBJ2-1; abundance: NA; v_gene: TRBV6-5; d_gene: TRBD2
CDR3aa: AISGGQGGDTQY; j_gene: TRBJ2-3; abundance: NA; v_gene: TRBV10-3; d_gene: TRBD1
CDR3aa: ASSIASGGAAGYT; j_gene: TRBJ1-2; abundance: NA; v_gene: TRBV19; d_gene: NA
CDR3aa: SVEVAGGQETQY; j_gene: TRBJ2-5; abundance: NA; v_gene: TRBV29-1; d_gene: TRBD2
CDR3aa: ASSFQRQRY; j_gene: TRBJ2-7; abundance: NA; v_gene: TRBV28; d_gene: NA
CDR3aa: ASSLIGGDSPLH; j_gene: TRBJ1-6; abundance: few; v_gene: TRBV7-3; d_gene: NA
CDR3aa: ASSQDKETQY; j_gene: TRBJ2-5; abundance: NA; v_gene: TRBV4-1; d_gene: NA
CDR3aa: SVEDRGTGGGYGYT; j_gene: TRBJ1-2; abundance: NA; v_gene: TRBV29-1; d_gene: TRBD1
CDR3aa: SVEAGGDPY; j_gene: TRBJ2-7; abundance: once; v_gene: TRBV29-1; d_gene: NA
CDR3aa: ASSPSSMNTGELF; j_gene: TRBJ2-2; abundance: NA; v_gene: TRBV4-1; d_gene: NA
CDR3aa: ASSLLAGGFDEQY; j_gene: TRBJ2-7; abundance: once; v_gene: TRBV19; d_gene: TRBD2
CDR3aa: ASSRRGAGNEQF; j_gene: TRBJ2-1; abundance: NA; v_gene: TRBV11-2; d_gene: NA
CDR3aa: ASSSSKREGPNEQF; j_gene: TRBJ2-1; abundance: NA; v_gene: TRBV19; d_gene: TRBD2
CDR3aa: ASSQDLFGLAGGGEQF; j_gene: TRBJ2-1; abundance: NA; v_gene: TRBV4-1; d_gene: TRBD2
CDR3aa: ASSPRTEGLSTEAF; j_gene: TRBJ1-1; abundance: NA; v_gene: TRBV7-8; d_gene: NA
CDR3aa: ASSEGVADTGELF; j_gene: TRBJ2-2; abundance: once; v_gene: TRBV6-1; d_gene: NA
CDR3aa: ASSRDSFGIYT; j_gene: TRBJ1-2; abundance: NA; v_gene: TRBV6-6; d_gene: NA
CDR3aa: ASSYSGQTNYGYT; j_gene: TRBJ1-2; abundance: few; v_gene: TRBV6-5; d_gene: TRBD1
CDR3aa: ASSYSMGEVNTEAF; j_gene: TRBJ1-1; abundance: few; v_gene: TRBV6-5; d_gene: NA
CDR3aa: ASSSRGASYEQY; j_gene: TRBJ2-7; abundance: NA; v_gene: TRBV11-2; d_gene: NA
CDR3aa: ASRIATNSNYGYT; j_gene: TRBJ1-2; abundance: NA; v_gene: TRBV6-1; d_gene: NA
CDR3aa: ASRLSRGYEQY; j_gene: TRBJ2-7; abundance: NA; v_gene: TRBV28; d_gene: NA